This TCR beta chain was obtained from a study of T cell responses to AZD1222 COVID-19 vaccine. Between the trimmed V and J ends, which lost 1 base and 7 bases, there was a span of 20 bases. The CDR3 contains 17 residues. The germline CDR1 and CDR2 sequences are KGHSH and LQKENI. Sequenced by immunoSEQ multiplex PCR; TCRdb stores in-frame clones only, minus some. The sample lists approximately 140,000 clones; under 95% were seen once. Study-level results: As reported, nearly half of all spike-specific TCRs target variant regions that are unmutated. Only 5 or 6 AZD1222 recipients were seropositive at baseline. A rise in Spike-specific TCR breadth and depth followed two AZD1222 doses. No day 14 peak samples; only post-peak repertoires were characterized.

Notes on this clone: Antigen specificity is unknown.

This clonotype originated in an adult in good health. The V call is TRBV18, the J call TRBJ1-3; D unclear. The sample here was peripheral blood, taken on day 0 of AZD1222 vaccination. DNA for the CDR3: TGTGCCAGCTCACCACTCGGGCACCTGCCACCTATGAACACCATATATTTT. It encodes CASSPLGHLPPMNTIYF.